This T cell receptor beta chain was profiled in a study of CD8 T cells in ankylosing spondylitis. CDR1 is SNHLY, CDR2 FYNNEI, per germline. The CDR3 totals 14 residues. Losses at the gene ends were 3 bases for V and 1 base for J; bases not matched to a gene: 2. TCRdb re-called the 5' RACE reads with MiXCR, one entry per CDR3 protein. Counted here are 250,000 to 400,000 distinct CDR3 sequences, 11% occurring once; the ten biggest clones make up roughly 9%. General study points: From matched ankylosing spondylitis synovial fluid, disease-linked clones were reportedly recovered at significantly enriched levels.

This clonotype occurred many times. Antigen specificity is unknown. The sequenced sample consisted of blood, either unsorted or a sorted T cell fraction (not recorded which). The TCR originated in a female donor with ankylosing spondylitis or in good health (not recorded which). This rearrangement joins TRBV2 to TRBJ2-5, with 7 bases matching TRBD1. The CDR3 here is CASSDWDSQETQYF. In DNA, the CDR3 is TGTGCCAGCAGTGATTGGGACAGCCAAGAGACCCAGTACTTC.